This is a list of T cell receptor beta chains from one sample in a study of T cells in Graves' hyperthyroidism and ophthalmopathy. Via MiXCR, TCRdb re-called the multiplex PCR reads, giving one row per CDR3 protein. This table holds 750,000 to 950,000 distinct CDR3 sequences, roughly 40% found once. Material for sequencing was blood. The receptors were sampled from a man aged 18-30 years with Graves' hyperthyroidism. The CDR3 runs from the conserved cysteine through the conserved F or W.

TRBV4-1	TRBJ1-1	CASSQDPDRNTEAFF
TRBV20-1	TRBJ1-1	CSARSLVNTEAFF
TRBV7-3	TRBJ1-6	CASSTDRVNSPLHF
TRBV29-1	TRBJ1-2	CSVGTGERGYTF
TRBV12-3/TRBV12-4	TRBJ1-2	CASRGRNYGYTF
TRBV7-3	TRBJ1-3	CASSLGTESSGNTIYF
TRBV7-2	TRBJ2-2	CASSLGGGAPGELFF
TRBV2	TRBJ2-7	CASSEAGRGKDEQYF
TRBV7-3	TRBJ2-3	CASSLTRKGRDTQYF
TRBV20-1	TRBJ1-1	CSAYRDTEAFF
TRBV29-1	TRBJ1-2	CSAPAGQGGGYTF
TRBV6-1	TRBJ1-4	CASKEWGKLFF
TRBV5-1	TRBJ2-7	CASSLAVTGNEQYF
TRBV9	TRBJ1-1	CASSVEGGPEAFF
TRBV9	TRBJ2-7	CASSVAPRTSGMDEQYF
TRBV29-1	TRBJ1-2	CSDGPGQGYGYTF
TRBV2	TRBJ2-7	CASNQGAYYEQYF
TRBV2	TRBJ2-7	CASSEGSASGRYEQYF
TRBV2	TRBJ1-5	CASSRTSDSRNQPQHF
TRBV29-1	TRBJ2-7	CSVPREGAAYEQYF
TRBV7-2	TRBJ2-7	CASSHHRLGAAYEQYF
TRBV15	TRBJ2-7	CATSSSGVREQYF
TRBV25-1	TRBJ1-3	CASSLGLVSGNTIYF
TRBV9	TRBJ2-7	CASSVVDRGLHEQYF
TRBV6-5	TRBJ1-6	CASRLGQGVASPLHF
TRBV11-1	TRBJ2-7	CASSLVGTGDEQYF
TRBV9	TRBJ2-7	CASSYGPGTYEQYF
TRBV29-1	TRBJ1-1	CSVEGTGFAFF
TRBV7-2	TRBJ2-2	CASSLTPGADTGELFF
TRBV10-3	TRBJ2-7	CASRTSGRGWGEQYF
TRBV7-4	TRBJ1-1	CASASEAFF
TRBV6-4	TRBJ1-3	CASSDAGGGNTIYF
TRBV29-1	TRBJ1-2	CSVEEDSQNYGYTF
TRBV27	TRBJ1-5	CASSLYQGVSNQPQHF
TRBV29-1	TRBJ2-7	CSVKGGAWNEQYF
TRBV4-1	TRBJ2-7	CASSQVRGGQPSYEQYF
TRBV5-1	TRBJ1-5	CASSLGGLSNQPQHF
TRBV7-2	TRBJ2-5	CASSLGDPETQYF
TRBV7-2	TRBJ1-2	CASSSYRVTNYGYTF
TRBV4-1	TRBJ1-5	CASSQEQVNQPQHF
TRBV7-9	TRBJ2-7	CASLGLADYEQYF
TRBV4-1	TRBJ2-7	CASSNREHYEQHF
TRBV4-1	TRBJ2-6	CASSQAGGSGANVLTF
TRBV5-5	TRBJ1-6	CASSFQANSPLHF
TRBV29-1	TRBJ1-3	CSVWVVTGGNTIYF
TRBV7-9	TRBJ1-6	CASSSTAYNSPLHF
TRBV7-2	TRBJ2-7	CASTPRRGMEQYF
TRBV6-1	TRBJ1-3	CASQSGNTIYF
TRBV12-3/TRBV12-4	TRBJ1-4	CASSGTGATKLFF
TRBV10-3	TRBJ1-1	CAISDRGLGGTEAFF
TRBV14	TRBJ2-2	CASSQLAGVTGELFF
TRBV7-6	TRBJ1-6	CASSPAAGGLEPLHF
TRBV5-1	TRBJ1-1	CASSFRVGGEATEAFF
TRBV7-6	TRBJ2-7	CASRGAGPAYEQYF
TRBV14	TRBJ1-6	CASSQQGWYNSPLHF